This TCR beta chain was identified during a study of T cell responses to AZD1222 COVID-19 vaccine. The wider study: Timing groups of about 4 and about 12 weeks for second doses were pooled.

To note about this clone: Its antigen is currently unknown.

TCRdb's copy holds only in-frame clones and misses some; the assay was immunoSEQ multiplex PCR. The sample contains 180,000 or so clones, about 95% of which appear only once. The study, taken as a whole, reports: Baseline testing showed seropositivity in only a handful of AZD1222 recipients. Donor demographics were predominantly white British with a female majority; clonal diversity may be underestimated. Breadth and depth of Spike-specific TCRs rose after two AZD1222 doses.

The germline gives CDR1 SGHRS, CDR2 YFSETQ. The V end lost 0 bases, the J end lost 6 bases, and 4 bases lay between the germline ends. The CDR3 loop spans 11 amino acids. The rearrangement uses TRBV5-1 and TRBJ2-7; D remains unclear. The sequencing used peripheral blood, collected on day 0 of AZD1222 vaccination. This TCR was sampled from an adult in good health. The CDR3 nucleotides read TGCGCCAGCAGCTTGGGGCGCGAGCAGTACTTC. It is translated as CASSLGREQYF.